This T cell receptor (beta chain) was documented in a study of metastatic and nonmetastatic thyroid tumors (dated by TCRdb to the early 2020s). In the study overall: Repertoires were compared across peripheral blood and tumor or nodule tissue samples from malignant and benign thyroid patients. Study-wide conclusions, independent of this receptor: In both blood and tumor samples, TCR beta diversity was reported to be significantly higher in malignant tumors than in benign nodules.

This clone was picked up a small number of times. Its antigen is still unknown. No much larger clone is present one base from it, and per-base qualities are unavailable. Receptors were amplified or captured by PCR. For sequencing, an Illumina HiSeq 4000 was employed. High-throughput sequencing was used to profile the TCR beta-chain CDR3 region of each patient. The authors' pipeline ran thus. The researchers built a classifier to tell apart papillary thyroid cancer patients with distant metastasis, based on CDR3 differences among clinicopathological groups. The Shannon index was used to measure repertoire diversity, and the Morisita-Horn index was used to measure how similar tumor and blood repertoires were. TCRdb cleaned the public reads at Q25 with fastp, built clones with MiXCR and kept in-frame beta chains. These V and J calls derive from TCRdb rather than the authors' analysis. The sample data list under 20,000 clones, and less than 40% of these were observed just once. 17% of the sample goes to the ten largest clones.

None of the patients had been given any treatment before thyroid surgery. Using T-cell receptor beta sequencing, the researchers looked back retrospectively at clinical samples from patients, gathered between the early 2010s and the late 2010s. The germline V gene specifies MDHEN as CDR1 and SYDVKM as CDR2. The junction carries 14 bases between V and J, which are trimmed by 3 bases and 2 bases respectively. There are 16 amino acids in the CDR3, from cysteine to phenylalanine inclusive. The DNA shown is the 48-base CDR3, in frame from base 1. Sequenced material: tumor tissue. The TCR comes from a female donor with papillary thyroid cancer or a benign thyroid nodule (not recorded which). Some clones in this sample may be carry-over from other donors' samples. The sequence links TRBV28 to TRBJ1-5; no D gene call is confident. The CDR3: CASSLFQPLGNQPQHF. The DNA reads as follows: TGTGCCAGCAGTTTGTTTCAGCCGCTGGGCAATCAGCCCCAGCATTTT.